The 10 T cell receptor beta chains below all came from one sample that was sequenced in a study of response to subunit inactivated influenza vaccine. TCRdb itself ran the RT-PCR reads through MiXCR, one entry per CDR3 protein. The sample contains around 190,000 distinct CDR3 sequences, 14% of which appear only once. Sequences were derived from CD8+ T cells sorted from PBMCs, sampled 4 to 6 days after vaccination. Receptors were obtained from a man aged 45-60 years who received an inactivated influenza vaccine.

The rearrangement links TRBV6-6 to TRBJ2-1; possibly TRBD1 for D (5 bases). The CDR3 extends over 13 amino acids. The germline V gene encodes CDR1 MNHNY and CDR2 SVGAGI (reference sequence). V was clipped by 5 bases and J by 4 bases, with 9 bases between them. The CDR3 loop reads CASSNTGYNEQFF. Written as DNA, the CDR3 is TGTGCCAGCAGTAATACAGGTTACAATGAGCAGTTCTTC.

The sample holds a few counts of this clonotype. The V call is TRBV7-2, the J call TRBJ2-2, with D unresolved. Germline CDR1 reads SGHTA; CDR2 reads FQGNSA. V lost 0 bases to trimming and J lost 4 bases, with 6 bases between them. The CDR3 covers 14 residues. CDR3 nucleotide sequence: TGTGCCAGCAGCTTAGCTTCAAGCACCGGGGAGCTGTTTTTT. It translates to CASSLASSTGELFF. The whole variable domain, remainder taken from reference TRBV7-2 and TRBJ2-2, is GAGVSQSPSNKVTEKGKDVELRCDPISGHTALYWYRQSLGQGLEFLIYFQGNSAPDKSGLPSDRFSAERTGGSVSTLTIQRTQQEDSAVYLCASSLASSTGELFFGEGSRLTVL.

The gene calls are TRBV11-2 and TRBJ2-5, with D possibly TRBD2 on 6 matching bases. V was trimmed by 0 bases and J by 4 bases, leaving 18 bases between them. The CDR3 length is 17 residues. Germline-derived CDR1 and CDR2 are SGHAT and FQNNGV. CDR3 bases: TGTGCCAGCAGCTTAGACAGGAAGGAGACTAGGACAGAGACCCAGTACTTC. Translated, it gives CASSLDRKETRTETQYF.

This clonotype showed up just a few times. The chain joins TRBV5-1 to TRBJ2-2; D is undetermined. The germline V and J ends were trimmed by 6 bases and 1 base, with 10 bases remaining between them. Germline loops: CDR1 SGHRS, CDR2 YFSETQ. This CDR3 is built from 14 residues. As DNA, the CDR3 is TGCGCCAGCACCCTTGGGTGGAACACCGGGGAGCTGTTTTTT. Protein product: CASTLGWNTGELFF.

The chain combines TRBV20-1 with TRBJ2-7; tentatively, D is TRBD2 (5 bases). This CDR3 region has 12 residues. V dropped 1 base and J dropped 6 bases, with 10 bases sitting between them. Germline CDR1 reads DFQATT; CDR2 reads SNEGSKA (reference sequence). The CDR3 spells CSARGFGIEQYF. Written as DNA, the CDR3 is TGCAGTGCTAGAGGTTTCGGGATCGAGCAGTACTTC.

The chain recombines TRBV4-1 with TRBJ2-7; 7 positions match TRBD1. The CDR3 extends over 16 amino acids. Germline V CDR1 and CDR2: MGHRA, YSYEKL. The V and J ends lost 4 bases and 4 bases, in that order; junction bases with no gene match: 13. The CDR3 nucleotides read TGCGCCAGCAGCCTTAAGGACAGGACCGGCGAATACGAGCAGTACTTC. Translating it yields CASSLKDRTGEYEQYF.

The chain combines TRBV27 with TRBJ2-5; D is uncertain. V was cut by 0 bases and J by 3 bases, with 8 bases left in between. The CDR3 sequence is 14 residues long. Germline assignment: CDR1 MNHEY and CDR2 SMNVEV (reference sequence). The CDR3 loop is CASSLSSPKETQYF. Here the CDR3 DNA reads TGTGCCAGCAGTTTATCGTCCCCTAAAGAGACCCAGTACTTC.

This clonotype turned up a few times. The chain carries TRBV13 and TRBJ2-1, with TRBD2 matching 16 bases. Unmatched junction bases numbered 10, after V lost 5 bases and J lost 9 bases. Germline V gene sequence: CDR1 PRHDT, CDR2 FYEKMQ (reference sequence). The CDR3 length is 17 residues. As DNA, the CDR3 is TGTGCCAGCAGCCAGGGACTAGCGGGGGGGCTTGGCGTTGAGCAGTTCTTC. This sequence encodes CASSQGLAGGLGVEQFF.

The chain is built from TRBV12-3 or TRBV12-4 and TRBJ2-1; TRBD2 matches 10 bases. Losses at the gene ends were 6 bases for V and 6 bases for J; bases not matched to a gene: 8. The CDR3 is 15 amino acids. In nucleotides, the CDR3 is TGTGCCAGCAGCTGGATAGCGGGGGGTCTCAATGAGCAGTTCTTC. The encoded protein is CASSWIAGGLNEQFF.

This clonotype came up a few times. V and J are TRBV12-3 or TRBV12-4 and TRBJ2-2; the D is unclear. The CDR3 runs 14 residues. Trimming took off 7 bases at V and 1 base at J, with 10 bases between the two ends. This chain's CDR3 is CASTWGLNTGELFF. In DNA form, the CDR3 reads TGTGCCAGCACCTGGGGTCTGAACACCGGGGAGCTGTTTTTT.